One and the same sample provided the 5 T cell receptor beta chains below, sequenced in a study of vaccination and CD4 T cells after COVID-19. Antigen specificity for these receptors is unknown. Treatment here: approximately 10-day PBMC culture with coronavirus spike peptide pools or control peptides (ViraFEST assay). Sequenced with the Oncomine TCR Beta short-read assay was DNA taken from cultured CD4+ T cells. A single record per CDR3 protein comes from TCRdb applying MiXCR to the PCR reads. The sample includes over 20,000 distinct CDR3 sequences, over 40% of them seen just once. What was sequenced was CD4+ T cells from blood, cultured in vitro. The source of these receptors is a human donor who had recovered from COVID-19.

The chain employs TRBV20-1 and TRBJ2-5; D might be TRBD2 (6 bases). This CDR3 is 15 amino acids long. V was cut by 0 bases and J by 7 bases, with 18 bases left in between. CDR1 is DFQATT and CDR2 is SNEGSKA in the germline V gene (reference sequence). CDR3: CSARDRTTPTGTQYF. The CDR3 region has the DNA TGCAGTGCTAGAGATAGGACTACCCCAACGGGGACCCAGTACTTC.

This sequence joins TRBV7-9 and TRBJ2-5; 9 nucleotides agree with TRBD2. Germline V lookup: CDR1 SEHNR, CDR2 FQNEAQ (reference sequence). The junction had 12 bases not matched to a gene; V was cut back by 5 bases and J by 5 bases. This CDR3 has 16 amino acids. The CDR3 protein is CASSRGPAGGAETQYF. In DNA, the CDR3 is TGTGCCAGCAGCCGGGGTCCAGCGGGAGGCGCGGAGACCCAGTACTTC.

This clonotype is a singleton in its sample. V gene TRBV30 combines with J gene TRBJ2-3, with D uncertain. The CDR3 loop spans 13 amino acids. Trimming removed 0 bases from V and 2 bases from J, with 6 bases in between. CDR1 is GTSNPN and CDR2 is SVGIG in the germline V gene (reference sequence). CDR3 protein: CAWSVGLTDTQYF. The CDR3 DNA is TGTGCCTGGAGTGTAGGCCTCACAGATACGCAGTATTTT. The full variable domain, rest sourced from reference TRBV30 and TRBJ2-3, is SQTIHQWPATLVQPVGSPLSLECTVEGTSNPNLYWYRQAAGRGLQLLFYSVGIGQISSEVPQNLSASRPQDRQFILSSKKLLLSDSGFYLCAWSVGLTDTQYFGPGTRLTVL.

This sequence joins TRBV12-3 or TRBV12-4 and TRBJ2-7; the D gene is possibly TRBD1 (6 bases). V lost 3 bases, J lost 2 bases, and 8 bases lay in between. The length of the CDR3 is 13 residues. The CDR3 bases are TGTGCCAGCAGTTTGGACAGAGCCTACGAGCAGTACTTC. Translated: CASSLDRAYEQYF.

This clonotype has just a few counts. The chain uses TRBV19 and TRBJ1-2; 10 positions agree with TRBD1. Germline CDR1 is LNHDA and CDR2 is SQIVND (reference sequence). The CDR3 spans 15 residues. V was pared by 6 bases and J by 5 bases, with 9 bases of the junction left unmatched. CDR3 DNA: TGTGCCAGTAGGGAACGACAGGGGGCAGGTTATGGCTACACCTTC. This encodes CASRERQGAGYGYTF. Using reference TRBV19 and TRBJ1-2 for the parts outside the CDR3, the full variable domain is DGGITQSPKYLFRKEGQNVTLSCEQNLNHDAMYWYRQDPGQGLRLIYYSQIVNDFQKGDIAEGYSVSREKKESFPLTVTSAQKNPTAFYLCASRERQGAGYGYTFGSGTRLTVV.